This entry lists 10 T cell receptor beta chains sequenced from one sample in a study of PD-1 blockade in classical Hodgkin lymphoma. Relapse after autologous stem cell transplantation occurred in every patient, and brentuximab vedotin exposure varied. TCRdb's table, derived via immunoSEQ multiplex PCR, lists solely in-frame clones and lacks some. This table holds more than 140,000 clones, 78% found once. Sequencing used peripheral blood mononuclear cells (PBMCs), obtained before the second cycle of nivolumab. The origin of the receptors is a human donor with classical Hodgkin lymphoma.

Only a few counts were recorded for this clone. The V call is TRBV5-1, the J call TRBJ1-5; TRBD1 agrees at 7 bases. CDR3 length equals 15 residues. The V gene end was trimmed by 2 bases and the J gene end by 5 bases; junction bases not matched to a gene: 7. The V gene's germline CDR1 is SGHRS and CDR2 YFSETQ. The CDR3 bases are TGCGCCAGCAGCTTAGAAGGGGGCGGTTATCAGCCCCAGCATTTT. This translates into CASSLEGGGYQPQHF.

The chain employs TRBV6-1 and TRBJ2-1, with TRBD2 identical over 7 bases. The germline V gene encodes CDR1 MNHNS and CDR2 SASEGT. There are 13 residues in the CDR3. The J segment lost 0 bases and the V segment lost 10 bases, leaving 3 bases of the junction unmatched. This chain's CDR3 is CATERDSYNEQFF. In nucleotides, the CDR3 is TGTGCCACCGAGCGGGACTCCTACAATGAGCAGTTCTTC.

The CDR3 loop reads CAISESGTGGPPYGYTF. The DNA of the CDR3 is TGTGCCATCAGTGAGTCGGGGACAGGGGGGCCCCCATATGGCTACACCTTC. The chain carries TRBV10-3 and TRBJ1-2; 11 nucleotides agree with TRBD1. Germline V CDR1 and CDR2: ENHRY, SYGVKD. The length of the CDR3 is 17 residues. J gave up 5 bases and V 0 bases, and 8 bases lay outside the gene matches.

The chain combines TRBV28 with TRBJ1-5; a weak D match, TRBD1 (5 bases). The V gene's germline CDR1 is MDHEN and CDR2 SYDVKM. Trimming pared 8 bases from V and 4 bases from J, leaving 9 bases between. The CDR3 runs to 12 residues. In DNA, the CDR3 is TGTGCCAGCCGCGGGGGAAATCAGCCCCAGCATTTT. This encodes CASRGGNQPQHF. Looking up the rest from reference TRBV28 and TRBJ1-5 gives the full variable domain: DVKVTQSSRYLVKRTGEKVFLECVQDMDHENMFWYRQDPGLGLRLIYFSYDVKMKEKGDIPEGYSVSREKKERFSLILESASTNQTSMYLCASRGGNQPQHFGDGTRLSIL.

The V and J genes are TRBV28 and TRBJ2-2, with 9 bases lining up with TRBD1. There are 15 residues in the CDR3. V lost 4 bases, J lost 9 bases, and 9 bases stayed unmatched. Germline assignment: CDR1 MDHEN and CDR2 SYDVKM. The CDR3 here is CASSSPGTGLRELFF. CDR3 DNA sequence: TGTGCCAGCAGTTCCCCCGGGACAGGGTTGAGGGAGCTGTTTTTT.

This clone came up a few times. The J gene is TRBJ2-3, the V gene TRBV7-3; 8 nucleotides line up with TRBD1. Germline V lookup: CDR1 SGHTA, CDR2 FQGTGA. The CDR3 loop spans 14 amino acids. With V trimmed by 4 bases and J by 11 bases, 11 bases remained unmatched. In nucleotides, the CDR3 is TGTGCCAGCAGCTCCGCCCGGCCAGGGGGCGAGCAGTATTTT. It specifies CASSSARPGGEQYF.

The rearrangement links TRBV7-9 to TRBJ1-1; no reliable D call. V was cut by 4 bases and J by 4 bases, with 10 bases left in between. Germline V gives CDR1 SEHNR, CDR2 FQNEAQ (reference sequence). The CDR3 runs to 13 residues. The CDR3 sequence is CASSSKPRTEAFF. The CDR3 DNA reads TGTGCCAGCAGCTCTAAACCTCGCACTGAAGCTTTCTTT.

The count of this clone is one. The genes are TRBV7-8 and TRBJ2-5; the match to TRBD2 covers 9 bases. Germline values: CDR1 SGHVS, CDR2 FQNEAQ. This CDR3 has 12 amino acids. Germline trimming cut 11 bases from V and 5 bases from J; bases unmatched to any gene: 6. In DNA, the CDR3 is TGTGCCGCGGGAGGGCCGTGGGAGACCCAGTACTTC. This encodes CAAGGPWETQYF. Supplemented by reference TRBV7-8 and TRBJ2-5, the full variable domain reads GAGVSQSPRYKVAKRGQDVALRCDPISGHVSLFWYQQALGQGPEFLTYFQNEAQLDKSGLPSDRFFAERPEGSVSTLKIQRTQQEDSAVYLCAAGGPWETQYFGPGTRLLVL.

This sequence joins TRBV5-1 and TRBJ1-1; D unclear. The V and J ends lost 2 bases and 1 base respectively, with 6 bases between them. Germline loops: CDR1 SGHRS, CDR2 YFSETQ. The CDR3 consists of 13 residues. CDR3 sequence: CASSFVPNTEAFF. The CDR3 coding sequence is TGCGCCAGCAGCTTCGTACCGAACACTGAAGCTTTCTTT.

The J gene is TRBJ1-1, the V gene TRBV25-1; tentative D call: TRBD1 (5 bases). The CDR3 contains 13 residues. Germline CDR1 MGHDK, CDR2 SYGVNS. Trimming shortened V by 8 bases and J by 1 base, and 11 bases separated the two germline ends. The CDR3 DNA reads TGTGCCAGCTCAGGGCAGAGGAACACTGAAGCTTTCTTT. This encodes CASSGQRNTEAFF. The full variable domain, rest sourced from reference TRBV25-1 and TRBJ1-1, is EADIYQTPRYLVIGTGKKITLECSQTMGHDKMYWYQQDPGMELHLIHYSYGVNSTEKGDLSSESTVSRIRTEHFPLTLESARPSHTSQYLCASSGQRNTEAFFGQGTRLTVV.